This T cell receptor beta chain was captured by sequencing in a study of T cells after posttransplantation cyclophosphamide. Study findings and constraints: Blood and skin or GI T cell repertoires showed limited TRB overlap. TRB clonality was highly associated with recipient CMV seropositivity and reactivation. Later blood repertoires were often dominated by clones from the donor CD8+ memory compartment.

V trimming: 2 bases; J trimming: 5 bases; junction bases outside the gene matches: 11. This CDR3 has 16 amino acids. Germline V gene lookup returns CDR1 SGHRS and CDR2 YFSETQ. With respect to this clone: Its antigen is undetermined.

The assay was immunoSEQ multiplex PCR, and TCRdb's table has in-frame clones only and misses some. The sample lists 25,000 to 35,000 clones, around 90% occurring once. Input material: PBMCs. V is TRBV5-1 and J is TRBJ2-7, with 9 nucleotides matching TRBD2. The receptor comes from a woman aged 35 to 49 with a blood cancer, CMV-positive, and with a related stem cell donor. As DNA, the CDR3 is TGCGCCAGCAGCTTCGGTCCCGGGACTAGCCCCAACGAGCAGTACTTC. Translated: CASSFGPGTSPNEQYF.